A single sample gave rise to the 19 T cell receptor beta chains below, sequenced in a study of cytomegalovirus exposure and HLA in healthy donors. Primers for the PCR totalled 60 Vbeta and 13 Jbeta. TCRdb's copy holds only in-frame clones and misses some; the assay was immunoSEQ multiplex PCR. The sample records 130,000 to 150,000 clones, 68% being singletons. Sample: PBMCs. These receptors were obtained from a man aged 55 to 70 in good health and CMV-seronegative.

This clone has a single count. This chain uses TRBV28 with TRBJ1-6; D may be TRBD1 (5 bases). The V and J ends lost 5 bases and 7 bases respectively, with 15 bases between them. Germline V gene lookup returns CDR1 MDHEN and CDR2 SYDVKM. This CDR3 is 15 amino acids long. CDR3 region: CASSIFRAGNSPLHF. CDR3 in DNA: TGTGCCAGCAGTATTTTTCGGGCAGGGAATTCACCCCTCCACTTT. Looking up the rest from reference TRBV28 and TRBJ1-6 gives the full variable domain: DVKVTQSSRYLVKRTGEKVFLECVQDMDHENMFWYRQDPGLGLRLIYFSYDVKMKEKGDIPEGYSVSREKKERFSLILESASTNQTSMYLCASSIFRAGNSPLHFGNGTRLTVT.

The rearrangement links TRBV9 to TRBJ2-3; a possible D gene is TRBD1 (5 bases). Trimming cost V 0 bases and J 3 bases, with 17 bases left between them. The CDR3 is made up of 17 amino acids. Germline V gene sequence: CDR1 SGDLS, CDR2 YYNGEE. CDR3 residues: CASSVEQGPPWTDTQYF. The CDR3 region has the DNA TGTGCCAGCAGCGTAGAGCAGGGCCCCCCTTGGACAGATACGCAGTATTTT.

Points on this clone: An end of the junction does not agree with germline; a read error may underlie this. The chain couples TRBV6-4 to TRBJ2-3, with 9 bases aligning to TRBD1. The germline gives CDR1 MRHNA, CDR2 SNTAGT. CDR3 length: 15 residues. The CDR3 region is CASSDITGGTDTQYF. CDR3 bases: TGTGCCAGCAGCGACATCACAGGGGGCACGGATACGCAGTATTTT.

The J gene is TRBJ1-2, the V gene TRBV28; 9 bases are a match to TRBD1. This CDR3 comprises 15 residues. V gave up 7 bases and J gave up 6 bases; unmatched junction bases: 12. Germline-derived CDR1 and CDR2 are MDHEN and SYDVKM. CDR3 in DNA: TGTGCCAGCAAGTCATCCCCGGACAGGGGAAATGGCTACACCTTC. Amino acids: CASKSSPDRGNGYTF.

V is TRBV7-2 and J is TRBJ1-2, with 7 bases fitting TRBD1. Per the germline V gene, CDR1 is SGHTA and CDR2 is FQGNSA. This CDR3 region has 18 residues. V lost 2 bases to trimming and J lost 2 bases; unmatched junction nucleotides: 14. The CDR3 sequence: CASSLRGAGAGGNYGYTF. CDR3 bases: TGTGCCAGCAGCTTACGCGGAGCCGGGGCAGGGGGGAACTATGGCTACACCTTC.

This chain links TRBV6-5 with TRBJ2-7, with D perhaps matching TRBD2 (5 bases). Trimming stripped 7 bases from V and 2 bases from J, with 15 bases between. CDR3 length: 14 amino acids. Germline CDR1 reads MNHEY; CDR2 reads SVGAGI. CDR3 sequence: CASTLGGGAYEQYF. In nucleotides, the CDR3 is TGTGCCAGCACTTTAGGAGGCGGCGCCTACGAGCAGTACTTC.

This chain joins TRBV5-4 and TRBJ2-3; the match to TRBD1 covers 8 bases. The ends lost 0 bases at V and 3 bases at J; junction bases unmatched: 3. Germline V gene lookup returns CDR1 SGHNT and CDR2 YYREEE (reference sequence). The length of the CDR3 is 15 residues. CDR3 amino acids: CASSLDRGKTDTQYF. In nucleotides, the CDR3 is TGTGCCAGCAGCTTGGACAGGGGGAAAACAGATACGCAGTATTTT.

The rearrangement links TRBV5-6 to TRBJ1-4, with 7 bases matching TRBD1. The J segment lost 8 bases and the V segment lost 3 bases, leaving 16 bases of the junction unmatched. Germline loops: CDR1 SGHDT, CDR2 YYEEEE. There are 17 residues in the CDR3. CDR3 coding DNA: TGTGCCAGCAGCTCATCCCTTAAGGGGGACAGAAGCGAAAAACTGTTTTTT. Translating gives CASSSSLKGDRSEKLFF. The full variable domain, its missing parts supplied by reference TRBV5-6 and TRBJ1-4, is DAGVTQSPTHLIKTRGQQVTLRCSPKSGHDTVSWYQQALGQGPQFIFQYYEEEERQRGNFPDRFSGHQFPNYSSELNVNALLLGDSALYLCASSSSLKGDRSEKLFFGSGTQLSVL.

This chain links TRBV11-3 with TRBJ2-3; the match to TRBD2 covers 9 bases. This CDR3 has 16 amino acids. Germline V gene sequence: CDR1 SGHNT, CDR2 YENEEA. Trimming at V came to 5 bases and at J to 0 bases, leaving 6 bases not matched to a gene. The DNA of the CDR3 is TGTGCCAGCAGCGTAGCCAGCGGGAGGAGCACAGATACGCAGTATTTT. It codes for CASSVASGRSTDTQYF.

The genes are TRBV5-4 and TRBJ1-2; D unclear. CDR1 SGHNT and CDR2 YYREEE come from the germline V gene (reference sequence). V was pared by 4 bases and J by 5 bases, with 18 bases between. The CDR3 covers 15 residues. The CDR3, as DNA: TGTGCCAGCAGCCCAGCGATGCCTGGATCGTATGGCTACACCTTC. This translates into CASSPAMPGSYGYTF.

The V gene is TRBV11-1, the J gene TRBJ2-7; TRBD2 is a possible D gene (6 bases). Trimming shortened V by 6 bases and J by 6 bases, and 15 bases separated the two germline ends. The CDR3 has 13 amino acids. In germline, CDR1 is SGHAT, CDR2 FQDESV (reference sequence). CDR3 residues: CASSLSGDREQYF. The CDR3 region has the DNA TGTGCCAGCAGTCTATCGGGGGATCGCGAGCAGTACTTC.

The chain couples TRBV11-3 to TRBJ2-5, with 7 bases that match TRBD1. The J segment lost 5 bases and the V segment lost 5 bases, leaving 8 bases of the junction unmatched. CDR3 length: 14 amino acids. Germline V gene data show CDR1 as SGHNT and CDR2 as YENEEA. The CDR3 region is CASSPEGASETQYF. DNA of the CDR3: TGTGCCAGCAGCCCAGAGGGGGCGTCGGAGACCCAGTACTTC.

The sample holds a few counts of this clone. CDR3 DNA: TGTGCCAGCAGTTTCCGGGGTGATACGCAGTATTTT. Its translation: CASSFRGDTQYF. The rearrangement links TRBV6-5 to TRBJ2-3; tentatively, D is TRBD2 (5 bases). The length of the CDR3 is 12 residues. The V end lost 4 bases, the J end lost 6 bases, and 8 bases lay between the germline ends. CDR1 is MNHEY, CDR2 SVGAGI, per germline.

This clone was counted a few times. The genes are TRBV30 and TRBJ1-2, with 7 bases aligning to TRBD1. J gave up 6 bases and V 1 base, and 8 bases lay outside the gene matches. The germline gives CDR1 GTSNPN, CDR2 SVGIG (reference sequence). This CDR3 region has 14 residues. The CDR3 region is CAWSGPGQINGYTF. For the CDR3, the DNA is TGTGCCTGGAGTGGACCGGGACAGATAAATGGCTACACCTTC. The full variable domain, with the rest looked up from reference TRBV30 and TRBJ1-2, is SQTIHQWPATLVQPVGSPLSLECTVEGTSNPNLYWYRQAAGRGLQLLFYSVGIGQISSEVPQNLSASRPQDRQFILSSKKLLLSDSGFYLCAWSGPGQINGYTFGSGTRLTVV.

This sequence joins TRBV10-1 and TRBJ1-5; D call uncertain. Germline V gene lookup returns CDR1 WNHNN and CDR2 SYGVQD (reference sequence). This CDR3 has 12 amino acids. V lost 3 bases to trimming and J lost 7 bases, with 7 bases between them. The CDR3 sequence: CASSETSQPQHF. CDR3 nucleotides: TGCGCCAGCAGTGAAACGAGCCAGCCCCAGCATTTT.

The chain joins TRBV5-6 to TRBJ1-2; D is uncertain. Germline V gene lookup returns CDR1 SGHDT and CDR2 YYEEEE. The ends were cut back, 0 bases at V and 6 bases at J, with 9 bases in the middle. The CDR3 is 13 amino acids. CDR3 nucleotide sequence: TGTGCCAGCAGCTTGGCGTCCGGTGATGGCTACACCTTC. It is translated as CASSLASGDGYTF.

The V gene is TRBV10-3, the J gene TRBJ2-2; 9 bases are shared with TRBD1. The germline V gene encodes CDR1 ENHRY and CDR2 SYGVKD. The CDR3 is 16 residues long. V was pared by 10 bases and J by 10 bases, with 19 bases of the junction left unmatched. CDR3 sequence reads: CATGQFGTGLSEELFF. CDR3 nucleotides: TGTGCCACCGGCCAGTTCGGGACAGGGCTGTCGGAGGAGCTGTTTTTT.

This chain joins TRBV5-1 and TRBJ1-2, with D possibly matching TRBD1 (6 bases). The CDR3 consists of 18 residues. Trimming pared 0 bases from V and 4 bases from J, leaving 22 bases between. Germline CDR1 is SGHRS and CDR2 is YFSETQ. The CDR3 is CASSLAPWDIHKPYGYTF. DNA of the CDR3: TGCGCCAGCAGCTTGGCCCCCTGGGACATTCACAAGCCCTATGGCTACACCTTC. The variable domain in full, completed from reference TRBV5-1 and TRBJ1-2, reads KAGVTQTPRYLIKTRGQQVTLSCSPISGHRSVSWYQQTPGQGLQFLFEYFSETQRNKGNFPGRFSGRQFSNSRSEMNVSTLELGDSALYLCASSLAPWDIHKPYGYTFGSGTRLTVV.

J is TRBJ1-6 and V is TRBV19; perhaps TRBD1 as D (6 bases). Germline lookup yields CDR1 LNHDA and CDR2 SQIVND (reference sequence). V dropped 6 bases and J dropped 8 bases, with 17 bases sitting between them. The CDR3 length is 15 residues. CDR3 residues: CASSPGKQGYSPLHF. The CDR3 nucleotides are TGTGCCAGTAGCCCCGGGAAACAGGGCTATTCACCCCTCCACTTT.